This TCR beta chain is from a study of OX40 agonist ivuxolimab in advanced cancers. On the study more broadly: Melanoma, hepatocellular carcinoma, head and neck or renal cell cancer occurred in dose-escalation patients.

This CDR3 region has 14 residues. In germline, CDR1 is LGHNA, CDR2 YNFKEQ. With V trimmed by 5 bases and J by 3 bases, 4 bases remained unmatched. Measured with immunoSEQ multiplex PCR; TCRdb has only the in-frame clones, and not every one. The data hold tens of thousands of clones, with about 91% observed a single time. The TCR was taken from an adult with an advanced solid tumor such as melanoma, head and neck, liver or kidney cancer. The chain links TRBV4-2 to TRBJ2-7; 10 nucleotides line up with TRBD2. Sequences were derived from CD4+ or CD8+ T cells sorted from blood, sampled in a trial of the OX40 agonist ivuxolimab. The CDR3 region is CASSTGTSVYEQYF. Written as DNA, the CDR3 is TGTGCCAGCAGCACCGGGACTAGCGTCTACGAGCAGTACTTC.